This TCR beta chain was captured by sequencing in a study of blood T cell repertoires in COVID-19. Study background: The samples span acute and convalescent COVID-19 from the United States, Italy and Spain.

Original methodology: Reference gene primer amplification in the assay estimated nucleated cell counts. Using immunoSEQ multiplex PCR, the repertoire was profiled, and TCRdb retains in-frame clones only, with some absent. D and trimming were read from the DNA, whereas the V and J calls and clone size are those reported in that table. The sample carries 290,000 or so clones, roughly nine tenths recorded once. Trimming removed 0 bases at V and 2 bases at J, with 8 bases between. CDR1 is SGHAT, CDR2 FQNNGV, per germline. The CDR3 consists of 16 residues. The V and J genes are TRBV11-2 and TRBJ2-6; D is unclear. Sequenced sample: peripheral blood. The receptor was derived from a woman aged 25 to 45 with COVID-19, enrolled during active disease. The CDR3 spells CASSLDPQTGANVLTF. For the CDR3, the DNA is TGTGCCAGCAGCTTAGATCCCCAAACTGGGGCCAACGTCCTGACTTTC.